Following are 29 T cell receptor beta chains from one sample sequenced in a study of shared clonotypes between healthy human individuals. The method was immunoSEQ multiplex PCR; TCRdb's version includes in-frame clones alone and lacks a portion of them. The sample consists of 1,400,000 or so clones, 97% to 99% of them appearing once. The source material was naive CD4+ T cells sorted from blood. As for subset: CD45RA+ positively selected. Source of these receptors: a man under 40 in good health.

The rearrangement uses TRBV18 and TRBJ2-3, with no clear D. The CDR3 is 16 residues long. Trimming took off 2 bases at V and 4 bases at J, with 16 bases between the two ends. CDR1 and CDR2 (germline): KGHSH, LQKENI. This chain's CDR3 is CASSPNGGVAADTQYF. CDR3 coding DNA: TGTGCCAGCTCACCAAACGGTGGAGTAGCCGCAGATACGCAGTATTTT.

This clone occurred once. The chain is built from TRBV20-1 and TRBJ2-1, with 7 nucleotides matching TRBD2. The CDR3 contains 11 residues. The germline V gene encodes CDR1 DFQATT and CDR2 SNEGSKA (reference sequence). Trimming at V came to 4 bases and at J to 10 bases, leaving 4 bases not matched to a gene. CDR3 sequence reads: CSAKGTTEQFF. The CDR3 DNA reads TGCAGTGCTAAAGGGACTACCGAGCAGTTCTTC.

The chain uses TRBV9 and TRBJ2-7; weak D call: TRBD2 (6 bases). The germline V gene encodes CDR1 SGDLS and CDR2 YYNGEE. This CDR3 has 15 residues. V lost 4 bases, J lost 2 bases, and 16 bases lay in between. CDR3 residues: CASSPGSGGPYEQYF. DNA for the CDR3: TGTGCCAGCAGCCCGGGCAGCGGAGGGCCCTACGAGCAGTACTTC.

The chain is built from TRBV10-2 and TRBJ1-3; no firm D call. This CDR3 is 15 amino acids long. V shed 5 bases and J shed 0 bases, with 11 bases lying between them. CDR1 and CDR2 (germline): WSHSY, SAAADI. The CDR3 bases are TGCGCCAGCAGTCGAGGTGGGGACTCTGGAAACACCATATATTTT. Encoded protein: CASSRGGDSGNTIYF.

The chain is built from TRBV6-6 and TRBJ2-1, with a tentative D call TRBD1 (6 bases). The ends were cut back, 6 bases at V and 6 bases at J, with 18 bases in the middle. The germline V gene has CDR1 MNHNY and CDR2 SVGAGI (reference sequence). CDR3 length: 15 residues. CDR3 region: CASSQKLQGSNEQFF. CDR3 nucleotides: TGTGCCAGCAGCCAGAAACTACAGGGATCCAATGAGCAGTTCTTC.

The chain combines TRBV18 with TRBJ2-3; 7 bases agree with TRBD2. V shed 3 bases and J 1 base; nucleotides not matched to a gene: 7. The CDR3 contains 16 residues. CDR1 is KGHSH and CDR2 is LQKENI in the germline V gene. The CDR3 DNA follows: TGTGCCAGCTCACCTACAGATGGGGGGGGCACAGATACGCAGTATTTT. This encodes CASSPTDGGGTDTQYF.

The rearrangement uses TRBV7-9 and TRBJ2-1, with a weak D call TRBD2 (6 bases). V was pared by 2 bases and J by 10 bases, with 9 bases between. Germline CDR1 SEHNR, CDR2 FQNEAQ (reference sequence). CDR3 size: 12 residues. The CDR3 DNA is TGTGCCAGCAGCTTACGAGGGAGGGAGCAGTTCTTC. Protein sequence: CASSLRGREQFF.

This chain uses TRBV25-1 with TRBJ2-1; 9 bases map to TRBD2. V shed 3 bases, J shed 5 bases, and the junction held 2 bases outside the gene matches. The germline V gene has CDR1 MGHDK and CDR2 SYGVNS. This CDR3 spans 14 amino acids. CDR3 sequence: CASSEAGGDNEQFF. Here the CDR3 DNA reads TGTGCCAGCAGTGAGGCGGGAGGGGACAATGAGCAGTTCTTC. The full variable domain, rest sourced from reference TRBV25-1 and TRBJ2-1, is EADIYQTPRYLVIGTGKKITLECSQTMGHDKMYWYQQDPGMELHLIHYSYGVNSTEKGDLSSESTVSRIRTEHFPLTLESARPSHTSQYLCASSEAGGDNEQFFGPGTRLTVL.

The chain recombines TRBV18 with TRBJ2-1, with a weak D call TRBD1 (5 bases). Germline V gene data show CDR1 as KGHSH and CDR2 as LQKENI. The V end was cut by 3 bases, the J end by 5 bases, with 11 bases between. The CDR3 sequence is 14 residues long. CDR3 sequence reads: CASSPQTGHNEQFF. The DNA for the CDR3 is TGTGCCAGCTCACCGCAAACAGGACACAATGAGCAGTTCTTC. Full variable domain (rest looked up from reference TRBV18 and TRBJ2-1): NAGVMQNPRHLVRRRGQEARLRCSPMKGHSHVYWYRQLPEEGLKFMVYLQKENIIDESGMPKERFSAEFPKEGPSILRIQQVVRGDSAAYFCASSPQTGHNEQFFGPGTRLTVL.

The V and J genes are TRBV11-3 and TRBJ2-5, with unresolved D. The CDR3 extends over 13 amino acids. CDR1 SGHNT and CDR2 YENEEA come from the germline V gene. The V gene lost 3 bases and the J gene lost 4 bases, with 9 bases spanning the gap. CDR3 amino acids: CASSLFGGETQYF. For the CDR3, the DNA is TGTGCCAGCAGCTTGTTTGGTGGAGAGACCCAGTACTTC.

The rearrangement joins TRBV12-5 to TRBJ1-3; no clear D. Trimming took off 4 bases at V and 7 bases at J, with 17 bases between the two ends. The CDR3 spans 15 residues. Germline-derived CDR1 and CDR2 are LGHNT and FRNRAP. CDR3 sequence reads: CASGSPKGLRNTIYF. The DNA for the CDR3 is TGTGCTAGTGGTTCGCCTAAAGGACTGAGGAACACCATATATTTT. Full variable domain (missing parts from reference TRBV12-5 and TRBJ1-3): DARVTQTPRHKVTEMGQEVTMRCQPILGHNTVFWYRQTMMQGLELLAYFRNRAPLDDSGMPKDRFSAEMPDATLATLKIQPSEPRDSAVYFCASGSPKGLRNTIYFGEGSWLTVV.

J is TRBJ2-1 and V is TRBV9; 10 bases match TRBD2. With 0 bases clipped from V and 5 bases from J, the junction kept 8 bases outside the gene matches. The CDR3 has 17 residues. Germline values: CDR1 SGDLS, CDR2 YYNGEE. For the CDR3, the DNA is TGTGCCAGCAGCGTAGGGGCTAGCGGGAGACAGGACAATGAGCAGTTCTTC. This codes for CASSVGASGRQDNEQFF.

This clone was seen just once. V is TRBV5-4 and J is TRBJ2-5, with D uncertain. The germline V gene has CDR1 SGHNT and CDR2 YYREEE (reference sequence). The length of the CDR3 is 13 residues. V was shortened by 3 bases and J by 1 base, with 7 bases between the two germline ends. The CDR3 here is CASSSNSQETQYF. CDR3 in DNA: TGTGCCAGCAGCTCGAATAGCCAAGAGACCCAGTACTTC.

The chain recombines TRBV9 with TRBJ2-2; TRBD1 might be the D (6 bases). V dropped 3 bases and J dropped 5 bases, with 20 bases sitting between them. Germline V lookup: CDR1 SGDLS, CDR2 YYNGEE. The CDR3 contains 17 residues. CDR3 nucleotide sequence: TGTGCCAGCAGCGGCGAGGGCTGGGGGCAGAAGACCGGGGAGCTGTTTTTT. Translated: CASSGEGWGQKTGELFF.

The chain uses TRBV5-6 and TRBJ2-7; D remains ambiguous. The CDR3 sequence is 13 residues long. The ends were cut back, 0 bases at V and 7 bases at J, with 11 bases in the middle. Germline lookup yields CDR1 SGHDT and CDR2 YYEEEE. DNA of the CDR3: TGTGCCAGCAGCTTGGCCAATATGCCTGAGCAGTACTTC. This translates into CASSLANMPEQYF.

J is TRBJ1-2 and V is TRBV5-1, with 9 bases identical to TRBD1. Unmatched junction bases numbered 8, after V lost 4 bases and J lost 7 bases. The CDR3 is 14 residues long. Germline CDR1 and CDR2: SGHRS and YFSETQ. As DNA, the CDR3 is TGCGCCAGCAGCGTCACAGGGGGCGCGGGTGGCTACACCTTC. Its protein is CASSVTGGAGGYTF.

This rearrangement joins TRBV7-8 to TRBJ2-7; D is undetermined. The CDR3 is 15 amino acids. CDR1 is SGHVS, CDR2 FQNEAQ, per germline. Trimming took off 4 bases at V and 1 base at J, with 14 bases between the two ends. The CDR3 loop reads CASSSGPDGSYEQYF. Here the CDR3 DNA reads TGTGCCAGCAGCTCCGGCCCGGACGGATCCTACGAGCAGTACTTC.

The rearrangement uses TRBV11-3 and TRBJ2-3; unclear D gene. Per germline, CDR1 SGHNT and CDR2 YENEEA. V was trimmed by 1 base and J by 5 bases, leaving 13 bases between them. The CDR3 contains 15 residues. This CDR3 reads CASSLGSRVQDTQYF. The CDR3 DNA follows: TGTGCCAGCAGCTTAGGGTCTAGGGTTCAAGATACGCAGTATTTT.

The chain employs TRBV9 and TRBJ2-5; possibly TRBD2 for D (5 bases). With 1 base removed from V and 5 bases from J, the gap between germline ends came to 12 bases. The CDR3 is 14 amino acids. Germline V lookup: CDR1 SGDLS, CDR2 YYNGEE. The CDR3 sequence is CASSVNSGGETQYF. The CDR3 region has the DNA TGTGCCAGCAGCGTAAACTCGGGCGGGGAGACCCAGTACTTC.

This rearrangement joins TRBV5-1 to TRBJ1-1; tentative D call: TRBD1 (6 bases). V gave up 4 bases and J gave up 7 bases, with 14 bases separating them. The CDR3 runs 13 residues. Per the germline V gene, CDR1 is SGHRS and CDR2 is YFSETQ. CDR3 sequence (DNA): TGCGCCAGCAGCGGGGGACACGGTGATGAAGCTTTCTTT. Translating it yields CASSGGHGDEAFF.

Concerning this clone itself: This sample includes further DNA sequences coding for the same CDR3. The V call is TRBV6-5, the J call TRBJ1-5; D gene uncertain. The length of the CDR3 is 13 residues. The germline V and J ends were trimmed by 3 bases and 3 bases, with 6 bases remaining between them. Germline CDR1 and CDR2: MNHEY and SVGAGI. This chain's CDR3 is CASSYSFNQPQHF. CDR3 nucleotides: TGTGCCAGCAGTTATTCATTCAATCAGCCCCAGCATTTT.

The J gene is TRBJ1-5, the V gene TRBV15, with a possible D match to TRBD1 (6 bases). Germline V gene data show CDR1 as LNHNV and CDR2 as YYDKDF (reference sequence). Trimming took off 0 bases at V and 6 bases at J, with 15 bases between the two ends. CDR3 length equals 16 residues. CDR3 nucleotides: TGTGCCACCAGCAGAGATAAGGAGTCGACAGGTCAGCCCCAGCATTTT. Translated: CATSRDKESTGQPQHF.

Concerning this clone itself: The sample carries other DNA sequences with the same CDR3. This chain links TRBV7-3 with TRBJ1-1; no clear D gene. CDR3 length: 13 residues. V was cut by 0 bases and J by 1 base, with 3 bases left in between. The germline CDR1 and CDR2 sequences are SGHTA and FQGTGA. The CDR3 loop is CASSLTGNTEAFF. The CDR3 DNA reads TGTGCCAGCAGCTTAACCGGGAACACTGAAGCTTTCTTT.

The genes are TRBV19 and TRBJ1-5; perhaps TRBD1 as D (5 bases). The germline V and J ends were trimmed by 6 bases and 7 bases, with 13 bases remaining between them. Looked up from germline, CDR1 is LNHDA and CDR2 is SQIVND (reference sequence). The CDR3 extends over 13 amino acids. CDR3 coding DNA: TGTGCCAGTAGAATGCAGGGCTTCCAGCCCCAGCATTTT. Amino acids: CASRMQGFQPQHF.

The chain has TRBV5-6 and TRBJ2-1; 9 nucleotides match TRBD2. Trimming took 0 bases from V and 4 from J; bases not matched to a gene: 8. Germline CDR1 reads SGHDT; CDR2 reads YYEEEE. This CDR3 contains 17 residues. The CDR3 coding sequence is TGTGCCAGCAGCTTGGAGGTCCTAGCGGGGATTTACAATGAGCAGTTCTTC. Translated, it gives CASSLEVLAGIYNEQFF.

The chain employs TRBV5-1 and TRBJ2-7; 14 positions agree with TRBD2. Germline assignment: CDR1 SGHRS and CDR2 YFSETQ. This CDR3 has 15 residues. The V and J ends lost 4 bases and 6 bases, in that order; junction bases with no gene match: 6. This chain's CDR3 is CASSPGLAGAAEQYF. The CDR3 DNA reads TGCGCCAGCAGCCCGGGACTAGCGGGAGCCGCCGAGCAGTACTTC.

On this clone itself: The same CDR3 is also encoded by other DNA sequences in this sample. V usage is TRBV9 and J usage is TRBJ2-2; TRBD2 agrees at 7 bases. Germline V gene data show CDR1 as SGDLS and CDR2 as YYNGEE. Trimming at V came to 0 bases and at J to 2 bases, leaving 4 bases not matched to a gene. The CDR3 is 16 residues long. In nucleotides, the CDR3 is TGTGCCAGCAGCGTAGTTAGCGGGCGAAACACCGGGGAGCTGTTTTTT. It specifies CASSVVSGRNTGELFF.

The rearrangement joins TRBV7-9 to TRBJ2-3, with 10 nucleotides matching TRBD2. Per the germline V gene, CDR1 is SEHNR and CDR2 is FQNEAQ (reference sequence). The V gene end was trimmed by 6 bases and the J gene end by 9 bases; junction bases not matched to a gene: 12. This CDR3 has 15 amino acids. The CDR3 DNA sequence: TGTGCCAGCAGTCAAGAACTAGCGGGGAGAGTGACGCAGTATTTT. It encodes CASSQELAGRVTQYF. Full variable domain (missing parts from reference TRBV7-9 and TRBJ2-3): DTGVSQNPRHKITKRGQNVTFRCDPISEHNRLYWYRQTLGQGPEFLTYFQNEAQLEKSRLLSDRFSAERPKGSFSTLEIQRTEQGDSAMYLCASSQELAGRVTQYFGPGTRLTVL.

This clone has just one count. The chain has TRBV5-6 and TRBJ1-3; unclear D gene. The CDR3 consists of 15 residues. Trimming cost V 6 bases and J 0 bases, with 13 bases left between them. Germline V gene lookup returns CDR1 SGHDT and CDR2 YYEEEE. The DNA for the CDR3 is TGTGCCAGCAATCCTCGACGGATCTCTGGAAACACCATATATTTT. The encoded protein is CASNPRRISGNTIYF.